The clone carrying this TCR beta chain was counted a few times. Via MiXCR, TCRdb re-called the RT-PCR reads, giving one row per CDR3 protein. Among about 700,000 distinct CDR3 sequences listed, roughly 14% were seen once. The sample is drawn from a study of response to subunit inactivated influenza vaccine. The V gene's germline CDR1 is DFQATT and CDR2 SNEGSKA (reference sequence). The CDR3 has 13 residues. The V gene lost 8 bases and the J gene lost 0 bases, with 13 bases spanning the gap. This chain links TRBV20-1 with TRBJ1-2; no firm D call. The clonotype was recovered from a man aged 50-60 years who received an inactivated influenza vaccine. The sequencing used PBMCs from blood, collected approximately 15 days before vaccination. The DNA for the CDR3 is TGCAGTTTTAATGAAGTGGCTAACTATGGCTACACCTTC. This sequence encodes CSFNEVANYGYTF.